A selection of T cell receptor beta chains follows, all from one sample in a study of blood T cell repertoires in COVID-19. Sequenced by immunoSEQ multiplex PCR; TCRdb stores in-frame clones only, minus some. The sample carries 120,000 or so clones, roughly 90% recorded once. Material for sequencing was peripheral blood. These receptors all come from a man aged 50-59 years with acute or convalescent COVID-19. CDR3s include the opening cysteine and the closing phenylalanine or tryptophan. The D gene is left open where the match is weak. The size entry is marked missing in some rows and otherwise reads once, few, many or a size class.

J,V,D,size,CDR3,DNA
TRBJ2-1,TRBV5-1,NA,NA,CASSLVNDRNEQFF,TGCGCCAGCAGCTTGGTTAACGATCGGAATGAGCAGTTCTTC
TRBJ2-5,TRBV28,NA,NA,CASSAGKETQYF,TGTGCCAGCAGTGCGGGGAAAGAGACCCAGTACTTC
TRBJ2-7,TRBV5-8,TRBD1,NA,CASSLTGATAYEQYF,TGTGCCAGCAGCTTGACAGGGGCGACCGCCTACGAGCAGTACTTC
TRBJ1-1,TRBV24-1,TRBD1,NA,CATHRGRRGGAFF,TGTGCCACCCACAGGGGGCGTCGGGGCGGAGCTTTCTTT
TRBJ2-7,TRBV7-6,TRBD2,NA,CASSSRSPGTSGSSPYEQYF,TGTGCCAGCAGCTCCCGTTCACCGGGGACTAGCGGGAGTTCTCCCTACGAGCAGTACTTC
TRBJ1-1,TRBV11-1,NA,NA,CASSFRRGTEAFF,TGTGCCAGCAGCTTTCGTCGAGGTACTGAAGCTTTCTTT
TRBJ2-2,TRBV15,NA,few,CATRGGGGTRDYTGELFF,TGTGCCACCAGAGGGGGAGGGGGGACTCGGGATTACACCGGGGAGCTGTTTTTT
TRBJ2-1,TRBV18,NA,NA,CASSVRSLGSSYNEQFF,TGTGCCAGCTCCGTCCGTAGCCTAGGGAGCTCCTACAATGAGCAGTTCTTC
TRBJ2-7,TRBV19,NA,NA,CACSPGEEYEQYF,TGTGCCTGTAGCCCCGGGGAGGAGTACGAGCAGTACTTC
TRBJ2-7,TRBV6-1,TRBD1,few,CASSEGTGVDEQYF,TGTGCCAGCAGTGAGGGGACAGGGGTGGACGAGCAGTACTTC
TRBJ2-5,TRBV18,NA,once,CASSSTVKETQYF,TGTGCCAGCTCATCGACAGTTAAAGAGACCCAGTACTTC
TRBJ2-2,TRBV19,NA,once,CASREASNTGELFF,TGTGCCAGTAGGGAGGCTTCGAACACCGGGGAGCTGTTTTTT
TRBJ1-1,TRBV2,NA,few,CASSELPRVGNTEAFF,TGTGCCAGCAGTGAACTACCCAGGGTTGGGAACACTGAAGCTTTCTTT
TRBJ2-3,TRBV15,TRBD2,NA,CATSTSRLAASTDTQYF,TGTGCCACCAGCACGTCAAGACTAGCGGCTAGCACAGATACGCAGTATTTT
TRBJ1-2,TRBV6-6,NA,NA,CASSPRGQSSGYTF,TGTGCCAGCAGTCCGAGAGGACAGTCTAGTGGCTACACCTTC
TRBJ1-2,TRBV30,TRBD1,few,CAWSRDRTHGYTF,TGTGCCTGGAGTCGGGACAGGACCCATGGCTACACCTTC
TRBJ1-1,TRBV5-1,NA,NA,CASSALGGSTEAFF,TGCGCCAGCAGTGCCCTCGGAGGGAGCACTGAAGCTTTCTTT
TRBJ2-7,TRBV6-5,NA,NA,CASSNGAYAPYEQYF,TGTGCCAGCAGTAATGGGGCGTACGCCCCCTACGAGCAGTACTTC
TRBJ2-7,TRBV19,NA,NA,CASSIDRTRIYEQYF,TGTGCCAGTAGTATAGACCGGACTCGAATTTACGAGCAGTACTTC